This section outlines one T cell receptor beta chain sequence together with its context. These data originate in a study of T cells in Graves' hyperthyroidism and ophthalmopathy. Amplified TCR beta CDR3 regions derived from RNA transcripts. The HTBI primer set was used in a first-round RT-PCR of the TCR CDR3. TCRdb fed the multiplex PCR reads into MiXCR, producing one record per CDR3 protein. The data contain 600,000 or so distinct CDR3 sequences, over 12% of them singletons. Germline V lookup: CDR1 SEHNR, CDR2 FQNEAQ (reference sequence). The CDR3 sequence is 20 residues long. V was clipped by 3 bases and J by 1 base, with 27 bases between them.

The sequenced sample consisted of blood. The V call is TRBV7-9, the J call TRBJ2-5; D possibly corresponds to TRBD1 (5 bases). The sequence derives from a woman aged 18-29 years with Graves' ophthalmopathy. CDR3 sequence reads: CASSFLPVRVWGSGQETQYF. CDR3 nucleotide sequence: TGTGCCAGCAGCTTCTTACCGGTCAGGGTTTGGGGTTCCGGCCAAGAGACCCAGTACTTC.